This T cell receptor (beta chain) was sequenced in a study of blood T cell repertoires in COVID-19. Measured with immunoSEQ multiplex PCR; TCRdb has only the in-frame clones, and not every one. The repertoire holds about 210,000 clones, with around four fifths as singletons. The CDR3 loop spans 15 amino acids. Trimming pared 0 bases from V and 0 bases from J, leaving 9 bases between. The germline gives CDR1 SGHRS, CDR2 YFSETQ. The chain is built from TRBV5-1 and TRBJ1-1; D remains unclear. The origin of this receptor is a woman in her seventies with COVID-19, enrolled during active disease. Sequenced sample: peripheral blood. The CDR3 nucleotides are TGCGCCAGCAGCTTGGTAGCGGGGATGAACACTGAAGCTTTCTTT. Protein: CASSLVAGMNTEAFF.